This T cell receptor (beta chain) stems from a study of cytomegalovirus exposure and HLA in healthy donors. Across the study: Early release data held tens of millions of unique TCRs from HLA-typed donors. Notes on the study in general: Despite most TCR sequences being rare, some public TCRs occurred in many donors.

Points on this clone: Antigen specificity is unknown.

The CDR3 runs to 14 residues. Trimming pared 2 bases from V and 7 bases from J, leaving 14 bases between. Germline V CDR1 and CDR2: LNHDA, SQIVND (reference sequence). Healthy bone marrow donors supplied every sample. At collection, donors were nominally healthy, but unrecorded immune exposures were probable. The study ran its PCR with 60 Vbeta and 13 Jbeta primers. Sequencing used immunoSEQ multiplex PCR; TCRdb keeps in-frame clones, though not all of them. This sample yields some 120,000 clones, of which 79% are seen a single time; around 4.4% belongs to the top ten. The sample was PBMCs. The gene calls are TRBV19 and TRBJ1-1; the D gene is possibly TRBD1 (6 bases). The receptor comes from a man aged 30 to 39 in good health and CMV-seropositive. The DNA for the CDR3 is TGTGCCAGTAGTATACCCCTCAGGGGCCATGAAGCTTTCTTT. Translating gives CASSIPLRGHEAFF. Full variable domain (rest looked up from reference TRBV19 and TRBJ1-1): DGGITQSPKYLFRKEGQNVTLSCEQNLNHDAMYWYRQDPGQGLRLIYYSQIVNDFQKGDIAEGYSVSREKKESFPLTVTSAQKNPTAFYLCASSIPLRGHEAFFGQGTRLTVV.